This TCR beta chain was documented in a study of Graves' ophthalmopathy and Graves' hyperthyroidism. Ophthalmopathy was moderately-to-severely active, CAS at least 3, NOSPECS at least 4, lasting under 3 months. The authors diagnosed from clinical symptoms, serum thyroxine, TRAb, thyroid ultrasound and orbital computed tomography. Overall study results and limits: Discriminating ophthalmopathy from stable hyperthyroidism, a 13-signature model attained a sensitivity of under 90% and a specificity of about 81%. A majority of expanded thyroid clonotypes exceeding 0.001 frequency were likewise present in blood.

Amplification from RNA transcripts yielded the TCR beta CDR3 regions. Following a first-round RT-PCR that used HTBI primers, a second-round multiplex PCR was carried out. TCRdb recomputed calls from the multiplex PCR reads with MiXCR, one row per CDR3 protein. The data hold around 470,000 distinct CDR3 sequences, with under 15% observed a single time. At least ten counts were recorded for this clonotype. What it recognizes is unknown. With 0 bases removed from V and 0 bases from J, the gap between germline ends came to 17 bases. CDR3 size: 19 residues. Germline lookup yields CDR1 KGHDR and CDR2 SFDVKD.

The source of this sequence is a woman in her thirties with Graves' ophthalmopathy. This chain uses TRBV24-1 with TRBJ1-5; the D gene is possibly TRBD1 (5 bases). Material: blood. The CDR3 coding sequence is TGTGCCACCAGTGATTTGAGGTCCGGCAGGGCTTATAGCAATCAGCCCCAGCATTTT. Residues: CATSDLRSGRAYSNQPQHF.